This T cell receptor beta chain was found in a study of blood T cells in healthy people across ages. Regarding the study as a whole: Estimates based on one million T cells were treated as lower bounds. Reliance upon unsorted PBMCs precluded definitive naive versus antigen-experienced comparison.

Primers used in a second PCR of roughly 6 to 12 cycles were a sample-barcoded 5' primer and a J-beta primer mix. TCRdb re-called the 5' RACE reads through MiXCR, storing one row per CDR3 protein. The sample lists approximately 1.5 million distinct CDR3 sequences, roughly 30% occurring once. With each sample, at least 5 micrograms of total RNA were extracted. Of note for this clonotype: No antigen is known for it.

Deletions cut 1 base from V and 0 bases from J, with 11 bases between. In germline, CDR1 is SGHRS, CDR2 YFSETQ. The CDR3 contains 16 residues. The clonotype comes from a woman in her 30s in good health. The sample was blood. The chain combines TRBV5-1 with TRBJ1-5; possibly TRBD1 for D (5 bases). This chain's CDR3 is CASSLKGPYSNQPQHF. CDR3 bases: TGCGCCAGCAGCTTGAAGGGGCCTTATAGCAATCAGCCCCAGCATTTT.